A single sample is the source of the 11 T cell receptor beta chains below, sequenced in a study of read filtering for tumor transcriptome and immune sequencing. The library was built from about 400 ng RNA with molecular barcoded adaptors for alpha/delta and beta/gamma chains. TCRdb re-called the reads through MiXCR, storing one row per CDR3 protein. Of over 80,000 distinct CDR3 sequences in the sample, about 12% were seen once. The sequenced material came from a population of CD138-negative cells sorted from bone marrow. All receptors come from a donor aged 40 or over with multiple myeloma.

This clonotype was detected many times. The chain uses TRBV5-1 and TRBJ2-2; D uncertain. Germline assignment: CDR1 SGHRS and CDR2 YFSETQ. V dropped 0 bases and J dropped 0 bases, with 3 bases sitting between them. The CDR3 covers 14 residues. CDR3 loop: CASSLDPNTGELFF. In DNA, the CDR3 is TGCGCCAGCAGCTTGGACCCGAACACCGGGGAGCTGTTTTTT.

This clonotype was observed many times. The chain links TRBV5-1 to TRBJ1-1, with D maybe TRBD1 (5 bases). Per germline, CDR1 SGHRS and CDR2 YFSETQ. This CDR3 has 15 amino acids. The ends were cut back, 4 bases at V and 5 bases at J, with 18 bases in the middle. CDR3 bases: TGCGCCAGCAGCCCGACCAGCCCCAGGGTAACTGAAGCTTTCTTT. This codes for CASSPTSPRVTEAFF.

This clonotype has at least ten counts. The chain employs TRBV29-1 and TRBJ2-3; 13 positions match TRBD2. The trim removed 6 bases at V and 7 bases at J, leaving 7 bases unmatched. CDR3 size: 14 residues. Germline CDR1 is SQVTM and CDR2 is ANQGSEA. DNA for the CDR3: TGCAGCGTGGACGGACTAGCGGGAGAATATACGCAGTATTTT. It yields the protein CSVDGLAGEYTQYF.

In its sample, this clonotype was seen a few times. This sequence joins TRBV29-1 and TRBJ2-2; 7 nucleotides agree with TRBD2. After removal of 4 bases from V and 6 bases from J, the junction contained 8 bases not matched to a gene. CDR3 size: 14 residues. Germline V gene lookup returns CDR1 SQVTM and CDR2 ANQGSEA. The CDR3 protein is CSVGGGGLSGELFF. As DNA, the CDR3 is TGCAGCGTTGGGGGGGGAGGGTTGTCCGGGGAGCTGTTTTTT.

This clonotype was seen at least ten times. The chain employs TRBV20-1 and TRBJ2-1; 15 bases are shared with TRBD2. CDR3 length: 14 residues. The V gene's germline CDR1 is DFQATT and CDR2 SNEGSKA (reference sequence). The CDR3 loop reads CRAGLAGGYNEQFF. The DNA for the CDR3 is TGCAGAGCTGGACTAGCGGGAGGGTACAATGAGCAGTTCTTC.

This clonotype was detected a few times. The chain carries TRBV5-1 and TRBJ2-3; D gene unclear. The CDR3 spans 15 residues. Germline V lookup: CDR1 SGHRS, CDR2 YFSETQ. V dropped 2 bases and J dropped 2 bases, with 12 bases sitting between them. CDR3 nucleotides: TGCGCCAGCAGCTTTTCCAGGTCTTACACAGATACGCAGTATTTT. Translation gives CASSFSRSYTDTQYF.

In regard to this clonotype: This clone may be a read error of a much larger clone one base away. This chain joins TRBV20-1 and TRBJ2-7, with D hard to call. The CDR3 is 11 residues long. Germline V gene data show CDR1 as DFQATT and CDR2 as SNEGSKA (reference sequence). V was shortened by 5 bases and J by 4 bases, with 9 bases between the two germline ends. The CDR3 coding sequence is TGCAGTGCTGTCAACGGGTACGAGCAGTACTTC. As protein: CSAVNGYEQYF.

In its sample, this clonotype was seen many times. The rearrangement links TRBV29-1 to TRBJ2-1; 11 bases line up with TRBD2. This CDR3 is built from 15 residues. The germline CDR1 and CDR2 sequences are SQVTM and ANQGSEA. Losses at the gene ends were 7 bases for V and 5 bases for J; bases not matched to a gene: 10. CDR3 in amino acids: CSAIRASGRNNEQFF. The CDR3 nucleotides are TGCAGCGCGATTAGGGCTAGCGGGAGGAACAATGAGCAGTTCTTC.

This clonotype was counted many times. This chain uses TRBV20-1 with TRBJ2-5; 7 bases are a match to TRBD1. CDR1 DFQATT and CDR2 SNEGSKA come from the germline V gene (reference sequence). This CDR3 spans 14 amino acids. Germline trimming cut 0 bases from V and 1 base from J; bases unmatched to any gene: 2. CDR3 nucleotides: TGCAGTGCTAGAGACGGGACAGTCCAAGAGACCCAGTACTTC. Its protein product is CSARDGTVQETQYF.

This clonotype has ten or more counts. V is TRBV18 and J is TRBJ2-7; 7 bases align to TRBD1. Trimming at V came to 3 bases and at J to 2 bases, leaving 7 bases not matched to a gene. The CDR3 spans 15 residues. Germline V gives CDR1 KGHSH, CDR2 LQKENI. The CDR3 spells CASSPQGQRPYEQYF. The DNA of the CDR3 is TGTGCCAGCTCACCCCAGGGACAGAGACCCTACGAGCAGTACTTC. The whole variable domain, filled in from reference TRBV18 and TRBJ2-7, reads NAGVMQNPRHLVRRRGQEARLRCSPMKGHSHVYWYRQLPEEGLKFMVYLQKENIIDESGMPKERFSAEFPKEGPSILRIQQVVRGDSAAYFCASSPQGQRPYEQYFGPGTRLTVT.

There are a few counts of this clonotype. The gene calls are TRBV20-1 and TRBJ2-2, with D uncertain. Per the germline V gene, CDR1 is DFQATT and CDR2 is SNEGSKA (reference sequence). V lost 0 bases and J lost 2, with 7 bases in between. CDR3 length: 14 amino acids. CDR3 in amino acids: CSARDLSNTGELFF. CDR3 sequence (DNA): TGCAGTGCTAGAGACCTGAGCAACACCGGGGAGCTGTTTTTT.